The rows below give T cell receptor beta chains drawn from one sample of a study of radiation and T cells in renal cell carcinoma. Assay: immunoSEQ multiplex PCR; the TCRdb copy retains only in-frame clones and omits some. The table lists 60,000 to 65,000 clones, around three quarters of them singletons, with approximately 7% in the top ten. The source material was blood, sampled from a patient whose treatment included radiotherapy and nephrectomy. The origin of the receptors is a man in his 60s with renal cell carcinoma. Each CDR3 is given with its conserved first and last residue. Fields, in order: D gene, clone size, V gene, J gene, CDR3 DNA, CDR3 protein. The D gene is left open where the match is weak. Size values are once, few and many counts, or a class for expanded clones, and some rows have none.

d_call: TRBD2; clone_size: -; v_call: TRBV11-3; j_call: TRBJ2-2; cdr3_nt: TGTGCCAGCAGCTCTTCGGGACTAGCGGGAGGGAAGGCCGGGGAGCTGTTTTTT; cdr3_aa: CASSSSGLAGGKAGELFF
d_call: -; clone_size: -; v_call: TRBV15; j_call: TRBJ1-5; cdr3_nt: TGTGCCACCACAGGCTCCATTAATCAGCCCCAGCATTTT; cdr3_aa: CATTGSINQPQHF
d_call: -; clone_size: -; v_call: TRBV4-2; j_call: TRBJ2-2; cdr3_nt: TGTGCCAGCGGGACCGGGACATCTAACACCGGGGAGCTGTTTTTT; cdr3_aa: CASGTGTSNTGELFF
d_call: -; clone_size: -; v_call: TRBV30; j_call: TRBJ2-1; cdr3_nt: TGTGCCTGGAGTGTAACCGGAGGTGGGGGGGGGCCCCACAATGAGCAGTTCTTC; cdr3_aa: CAWSVTGGGGGPHNEQFF
d_call: -; clone_size: -; v_call: TRBV30; j_call: TRBJ1-1; cdr3_nt: TGTGCCTGGAGTAGAAAGGCGAACACTGAAGCTTTCTTT; cdr3_aa: CAWSRKANTEAFF
d_call: -; clone_size: -; v_call: TRBV11-2; j_call: TRBJ2-2; cdr3_nt: TGTGCCAGCAGGGAGGTCGGGAGGAACACCGGGGAGCTGTTTTTT; cdr3_aa: CASREVGRNTGELFF
d_call: TRBD2; clone_size: -; v_call: TRBV7-7; j_call: TRBJ2-3; cdr3_nt: TGTGCCAGCAGCTTAGGGCTAGCGGGAGACACAGATACGCAGTATTTT; cdr3_aa: CASSLGLAGDTDTQYF
d_call: TRBD1; clone_size: few; v_call: TRBV7-9; j_call: TRBJ1-1; cdr3_nt: TGTGCCAGCAGCAGGGGGCCTAACACTGAAGCTTTCTTT; cdr3_aa: CASSRGPNTEAFF
d_call: -; clone_size: -; v_call: TRBV5-1; j_call: TRBJ2-1; cdr3_nt: TGCGCCAGCAGCGTTAGCGGCATCTCCTACAATGAGCAGTTCTTC; cdr3_aa: CASSVSGISYNEQFF
d_call: TRBD1; clone_size: many; v_call: TRBV7-9; j_call: TRBJ1-6; cdr3_nt: TGTGCCAGCAGCTCACAGGGGGCTGTTTCACCCCTCCACTTT; cdr3_aa: CASSSQGAVSPLHF
d_call: -; clone_size: -; v_call: TRBV28; j_call: TRBJ1-2; cdr3_nt: TGTGCCAGCAGTGAGGACGGAGTAGGATTGGGAGGCTACACCTTC; cdr3_aa: CASSEDGVGLGGYTF
d_call: -; clone_size: -; v_call: TRBV11-3; j_call: TRBJ2-5; cdr3_nt: TGTGCCAGCAGCTTATTGGAGAGAGAGACCCAGTACTTC; cdr3_aa: CASSLLERETQYF
d_call: -; clone_size: few; v_call: TRBV7-9; j_call: TRBJ2-2; cdr3_nt: TGTGCCAGCAGCTTAGTGGCTAGTACCACCGGGGAGCTGTTTTTT; cdr3_aa: CASSLVASTTGELFF
d_call: -; clone_size: -; v_call: TRBV14; j_call: TRBJ2-6; cdr3_nt: TGTGCCAGCAGCCAAGAAGGGAAGGGGCACCTACGTGGGGCCAACGTCCTGACTTTC; cdr3_aa: CASSQEGKGHLRGANVLTF
d_call: -; clone_size: -; v_call: TRBV2; j_call: TRBJ2-7; cdr3_nt: TGTGCCAGCAGCCGCGAGAGAGCCTACGAGCAGTACTTC; cdr3_aa: CASSRERAYEQYF
d_call: -; clone_size: -; v_call: TRBV19; j_call: TRBJ1-5; cdr3_nt: TGTGCCAGTAGGGGGGGGCAGTATAGCAATCAGCCCCAGCATTTT; cdr3_aa: CASRGGQYSNQPQHF
d_call: -; clone_size: -; v_call: TRBV6-1; j_call: TRBJ2-1; cdr3_nt: TGTGCCAGCAGTGAAGCGCGAGGCGGGGCCCGAGATTACAATGAGCAGTTCTTC; cdr3_aa: CASSEARGGARDYNEQFF
d_call: -; clone_size: -; v_call: TRBV14; j_call: TRBJ1-6; cdr3_nt: TGTGCCAGCAGCCAAGCGACGGCGCTTAATTCACCCCTCCACTTT; cdr3_aa: CASSQATALNSPLHF
d_call: -; clone_size: -; v_call: TRBV11-2; j_call: TRBJ1-1; cdr3_nt: TGTGCCAGCAGCCCCAGGTGGCAAGCTTTCTTT; cdr3_aa: CASSPRWQAFF
d_call: -; clone_size: -; v_call: TRBV5-5; j_call: TRBJ1-5; cdr3_nt: TGTGCCAGCAGATATAACTCTCAGGGAAACCCCCAGCATTTT; cdr3_aa: CASRYNSQGNPQHF
d_call: TRBD1; clone_size: -; v_call: TRBV2; j_call: TRBJ2-3; cdr3_nt: TGTGCCAGCAGGGGACAGGGGACTAGCACAGATACGCAGTATTTT; cdr3_aa: CASRGQGTSTDTQYF
d_call: -; clone_size: -; v_call: TRBV29-1; j_call: TRBJ1-1; cdr3_nt: TGCAGCGTTAAAAGGGAGACTGAAGCTTTCTTT; cdr3_aa: CSVKRETEAFF
d_call: -; clone_size: -; v_call: TRBV6-6; j_call: TRBJ1-5; cdr3_nt: TGTGCCAGCAGGGGGGACGAGGTAGTTCAGCCCCAGCATTTT; cdr3_aa: CASRGDEVVQPQHF
d_call: -; clone_size: -; v_call: TRBV7-9; j_call: TRBJ1-1; cdr3_nt: TGTGCCAGCAAAAAGGATGGAAACACTGAAGCTTTCTTT; cdr3_aa: CASKKDGNTEAFF
d_call: -; clone_size: -; v_call: TRBV19; j_call: TRBJ1-5; cdr3_nt: TGTGCCAGTAGTATAGATGATGTGCGGCCCCAGCATTTT; cdr3_aa: CASSIDDVRPQHF
d_call: -; clone_size: -; v_call: TRBV5-6; j_call: TRBJ2-1; cdr3_nt: TGTGCCAGCAGCTTGGAGGCTAGCCCGTCCTCCTACAATGAGCAGTTCTTC; cdr3_aa: CASSLEASPSSYNEQFF
d_call: TRBD2; clone_size: -; v_call: TRBV6-5; j_call: TRBJ2-3; cdr3_nt: TGTGCCAGCAGGAGTAGCGGGATCCACACAGATACGCAATATTTT; cdr3_aa: CASRSSGIHTDTQYF
d_call: -; clone_size: -; v_call: TRBV7-2; j_call: TRBJ1-4; cdr3_nt: TGTGCCAGCAGCGGAAGTGGTCCAGGTCAAGAAAAACTGTTTTTT; cdr3_aa: CASSGSGPGQEKLFF
d_call: -; clone_size: once; v_call: TRBV9; j_call: TRBJ2-2; cdr3_nt: TGTGCCAGCAGCGTAGATCCACTCACCGGGGAGCTGTTTTTT; cdr3_aa: CASSVDPLTGELFF
d_call: -; clone_size: -; v_call: TRBV7-2; j_call: TRBJ2-7; cdr3_nt: TGTGCCAGCAGGGTTTTGGCAGGGATAAAGAACGAGCAGTACTTC; cdr3_aa: CASRVLAGIKNEQYF
d_call: TRBD1; clone_size: -; v_call: TRBV7-2; j_call: TRBJ1-4; cdr3_nt: TGTGCCAGCAGCGAGACAGGGGGAACTAATGAAAAACTGTTTTTT; cdr3_aa: CASSETGGTNEKLFF
d_call: -; clone_size: -; v_call: TRBV6-5; j_call: TRBJ1-2; cdr3_nt: TGTGCCAGCAAATACGCCCACCACTATGGCTACACCTTC; cdr3_aa: CASKYAHHYGYTF
d_call: -; clone_size: -; v_call: TRBV14; j_call: TRBJ1-6; cdr3_nt: TGTGCCAGCAGCCAAGGGGGGCAGACAGGATCACCCCTCCACTTT; cdr3_aa: CASSQGGQTGSPLHF
d_call: -; clone_size: few; v_call: TRBV6-1; j_call: TRBJ1-1; cdr3_nt: TGTGCCAGCAAAGGCTATGACACTGAAGCTTTCTTT; cdr3_aa: CASKGYDTEAFF
d_call: -; clone_size: -; v_call: TRBV4-3; j_call: TRBJ1-2; cdr3_nt: TGCGCCAGCAGCCAGCTGACGGGGGGCTATGGCTACACCTTC; cdr3_aa: CASSQLTGGYGYTF